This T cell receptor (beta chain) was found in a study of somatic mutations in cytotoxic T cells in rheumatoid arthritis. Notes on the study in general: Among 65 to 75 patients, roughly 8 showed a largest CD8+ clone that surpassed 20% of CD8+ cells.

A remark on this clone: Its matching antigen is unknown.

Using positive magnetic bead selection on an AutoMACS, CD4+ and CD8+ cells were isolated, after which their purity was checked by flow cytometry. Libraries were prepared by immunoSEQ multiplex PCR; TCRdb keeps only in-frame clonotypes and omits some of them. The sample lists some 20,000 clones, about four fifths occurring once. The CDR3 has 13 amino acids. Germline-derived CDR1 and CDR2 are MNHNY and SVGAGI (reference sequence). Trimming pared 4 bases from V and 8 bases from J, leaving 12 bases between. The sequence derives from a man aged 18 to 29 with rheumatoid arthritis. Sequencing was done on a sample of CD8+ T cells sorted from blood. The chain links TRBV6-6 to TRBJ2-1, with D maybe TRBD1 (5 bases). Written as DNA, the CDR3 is TGTGCCAGCAGTTTGGACATACACTATGAGCAGTTCTTC. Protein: CASSLDIHYEQFF.